The rows below give T cell receptor beta chains drawn from one sample of a study of blood T cells in healthy people across ages. TCRdb redid the calling of the 5' RACE reads with MiXCR, one entry per CDR3 protein. This sample yields 1.5 million or so distinct CDR3 sequences, of which 35% to 45% are seen a single time; approximately 4% belongs to the top ten. What was sequenced was blood. Receptors were obtained from a woman younger than 30 in good health. CDR3s include the opening cysteine and the closing phenylalanine or tryptophan. D genes are given only for firm matches. Size is omitted from some rows. Given values are once, few, many or a class for expanded clones.

once | TRBJ2-5 | TRBV7-2 | TRBD2 | CASSLAGTSGLIIQNYNEQYF | TGTGCCAGCAGCTTAGCCGGGACTAGCGGGTTAATTATACAAAACTACAATGAGCAGTACTTC
few | TRBJ1-6 | TRBV6-5 | - | CASSYRGFDNSPLHF | TGTGCCAGCAGTTACCGGGGTTTCGACAATTCACCCCTCCACTTT
- | TRBJ1-5 | TRBV6-1 | - | CASSKGGFGQPQHF | TGTGCCAGCAGTAAGGGCGGGTTTGGGCAGCCCCAGCATTTT
- | TRBJ1-6 | TRBV28 | - | CASGNGPPHAYNSPLHF | TGTGCCAGCGGAAACGGGCCTCCACATGCCTATAATTCACCCCTCCACTTT
- | TRBJ1-5 | TRBV27 | - | CASSFVSPWGQPSYSNQPQHF | TGTGCCAGCAGTTTCGTTTCCCCGTGGGGGCAGCCCTCCTATAGCAATCAGCCCCAGCATTTT
- | TRBJ2-2 | TRBV7-9 | - | CASSLVAVLSETGELFF | TGTGCCAGCAGCTTAGTTGCCGTGCTGAGTGAGACCGGGGAGCTGTTTTTT
- | TRBJ2-1 | TRBV9 | TRBD1 | CASSVSQGVEQFF | TGTGCCAGCAGCGTTTCCCAGGGGGTTGAGCAGTTCTTC
once | TRBJ2-2 | TRBV29-1 | - | CSVEGSGELFF | TGCAGCGTTGAGGGTTCCGGGGAGCTGTTTTTT
few | TRBJ1-2 | TRBV19 | - | CASNYEGPYGYTF | TGTGCCAGTAACTATGAGGGCCCTTATGGCTACACCTTC
- | TRBJ2-1 | TRBV7-6 | - | CASSTDGRGSYNEQFF | TGTGCCAGCAGCACCGATGGTAGAGGCTCCTACAATGAGCAGTTCTTC
- | TRBJ1-6 | TRBV15 | TRBD1 | CATSREGGTGNSLLHF | TGTGCCACCAGCAGAGAGGGGGGGACAGGAAATTCACTCCTCCACTTT
- | TRBJ2-5 | TRBV6-4 | - | CASVPGVETQYF | TGTGCCAGCGTACCAGGGGTGGAGACCCAGTACTTC
- | TRBJ2-7 | TRBV10-3 | - | CATIRQDSYEQYF | TGTGCCACCATTCGACAGGACTCCTACGAGCAGTACTTC
- | TRBJ1-4 | TRBV7-9 | TRBD1 | CASSTNRDREKLFF | TGTGCCAGCAGCACAAATAGGGACAGGGAAAAACTGTTTTTT
- | TRBJ2-7 | TRBV5-1 | TRBD2 | CASSSPYSGRVREQYF | TGCGCCAGCAGCTCCCCCTATAGCGGGAGAGTGCGGGAGCAGTACTTC
- | TRBJ2-1 | TRBV9 | - | CASSVSTRSSYNEQFF | TGTGCCAGCAGCGTATCCACTAGGAGCTCCTACAATGAGCAGTTCTTC
- | TRBJ2-5 | TRBV7-9 | - | CASSSIPGEQYF | TGTGCCAGCAGCTCGATACCCGGGGAGCAGTACTTC
- | TRBJ1-2 | TRBV4-3 | TRBD1 | CASSQGQGDNYGYTF | TGCGCCAGCAGCCAGGGACAGGGGGATAACTATGGCTACACCTTC
few | TRBJ2-1 | TRBV20-1 | TRBD2 | CSAASGRLSYNEQFF | TGCAGTGCGGCTAGCGGGAGGCTCTCCTACAATGAGCAGTTCTTC